The clone carrying this TCR beta chain was picked up many times. Its antigen is unknown. The sample belongs to a study of early T cells in non-severe SARS-CoV-2 infection. Findings of the study overall: Matching against VDJdb likely underestimated virus-specific expansions, favoring anti-spike CD8.

The CDR3 sequence is 15 residues long. V dropped 5 bases and J dropped 5 bases, with 19 bases sitting between them. The germline CDR1 and CDR2 sequences are SGHRS and YFSETQ. Attached unique molecular identifiers marked individual cDNA molecules. MiXCR, run by TCRdb on the 5' RACE reads, gives a single entry per CDR3 protein. The table includes roughly 70,000 distinct CDR3 sequences, over 10% detected once. The clonotype comes from an adult who was a healthcare worker with PCR-confirmed SARS-CoV-2 infection or an uninfected control (not recorded which). The genes are TRBV5-1 and TRBJ1-1; D gene ambiguous. Sequences were obtained from whole blood. CDR3 DNA sequence: TGCGCCAGCAGGGTAAGCGCTGAGGGTCGGACTGAAGCTTTCTTT. This codes for CASRVSAEGRTEAFF.